This TCR beta chain was identified during a study of long-term antiretroviral therapy in people with HIV. The length of the CDR3 is 15 residues. Germline CDR1 SGHTA, CDR2 FQGNSA. V was cut by 0 bases and J by 5 bases, with 13 bases left in between. It was version v3.0 of the immunoSEQ assay that was run at survey level. Only in-frame clones appear in the TCRdb table, and some are missing; sequencing was by immunoSEQ multiplex PCR. The table shows about 21,000 clones, with about four fifths occurring only once. This TCR derives from a man in his forties with HIV. This chain connects TRBV7-2 to TRBJ2-5, with D possibly matching TRBD2 (6 bases). The sequences come from unsorted PBMCs, collected 0.1 years before starting antiretroviral therapy. CDR3 nucleotides: TGTGCCAGCAGCTTAGCGGGGAGACTAGTGGAGACCCAGTACTTC. Protein: CASSLAGRLVETQYF.